The 10 T cell receptor beta chains below all came from one sample that was sequenced in a study of blood T cell repertoires in COVID-19. Repertoires were generated with immunoSEQ multiplex PCR, while TCRdb's copy carries only in-frame clones and drops some. The repertoire holds about 200,000 clones, with 80% to 90% as singletons. Sample: PBMCs or T cells enriched from blood (not recorded which). Receptor source: a woman between 40 and 50 years old with acute COVID-19.

The rearrangement uses TRBV10-3 and TRBJ2-5; 8 bases fit TRBD2. The length of the CDR3 is 13 residues. Germline CDR1 reads ENHRY; CDR2 reads SYGVKD. J was trimmed by 5 bases and V by 3 bases; bases with no gene match: 2. The CDR3 sequence is CAISELAGETQYF. DNA for the CDR3: TGTGCCATCAGTGAATTAGCGGGGGAGACCCAGTACTTC.

The chain has TRBV9 and TRBJ2-2; 9 positions agree with TRBD1. Germline loops: CDR1 SGDLS, CDR2 YYNGEE. With V trimmed by 4 bases and J by 2 bases, 9 bases remained unmatched. This CDR3 region has 17 residues. Written as DNA, the CDR3 is TGTGCCAGCAGCCCGAGGGGGGACAGGGTAAACACCGGGGAGCTGTTTTTT. This gives the protein CASSPRGDRVNTGELFF. The entire variable domain, with the rest obtained from reference TRBV9 and TRBJ2-2, is as follows: DSGVTQTPKHLITATGQRVTLRCSPRSGDLSVYWYQQSLDQGLQFLIQYYNGEERAKGNILERFSAQQFPDLHSELNLSSLELGDSALYFCASSPRGDRVNTGELFFGEGSRLTVL.

The V gene is TRBV2, the J gene TRBJ2-1; TRBD2 matches 11 bases. The CDR3 is 15 residues long. With V trimmed by 2 bases and J by 5 bases, 2 bases remained unmatched. Germline CDR1 SNHLY, CDR2 FYNNEI. CDR3 coding DNA: TGTGCCAGCAGTGAAAAGACTAGCGGGGACAATGAGCAGTTCTTC. Translated: CASSEKTSGDNEQFF.

This clone was counted a single time. This sequence joins TRBV6-1 and TRBJ2-1; a possible D gene is TRBD1 (5 bases). Deletions cut 2 bases from V and 4 bases from J, with 6 bases between. This CDR3 is 13 amino acids long. Germline values: CDR1 MNHNS, CDR2 SASEGT. This CDR3 is CASSEWTYNEQFF. The CDR3 DNA sequence: TGTGCCAGCAGTGAATGGACATACAATGAGCAGTTCTTC.

The CDR3 sequence is CASSWSAGTASYEQYF. The CDR3 DNA sequence: TGTGCCAGCAGTTGGAGCGCCGGGACAGCCTCCTACGAGCAGTACTTC. The chain has TRBV27 and TRBJ2-7, with 7 bases identical to TRBD1. CDR1 is MNHEY, CDR2 SMNVEV, per germline (reference sequence). This CDR3 spans 16 amino acids. V trimming: 4 bases; J trimming: 0 bases; junction bases outside the gene matches: 9.

This clone was seen a few times. The rearrangement joins TRBV7-3 to TRBJ2-1, with D hard to call. Trimming shortened V by 5 bases and J by 10 bases, and 15 bases separated the two germline ends. Germline CDR1 reads SGHTA; CDR2 reads FQGTGA. This CDR3 region has 13 residues. The CDR3 loop is CASSTDPPGEQFF. The CDR3 bases are TGTGCCAGCAGCACCGACCCGCCCGGGGAGCAGTTCTTC.

Ten or more counts support this clone. The rearrangement links TRBV27 to TRBJ2-2; no clear D gene. Trimming stripped 4 bases from V and 2 bases from J, with 11 bases between. CDR1 is MNHEY, CDR2 SMNVEV, per germline (reference sequence). The CDR3 is 15 amino acids. The CDR3 sequence: CASSSLSPNTGELFF. The CDR3 nucleotides are TGTGCCAGCAGTTCCCTCAGTCCTAACACCGGGGAGCTGTTTTTT.

This clone was detected once. This chain links TRBV28 with TRBJ1-1; D remains unclear. The CDR3 has 12 residues. Looked up from germline, CDR1 is MDHEN and CDR2 is SYDVKM. With 7 bases removed from V and 3 bases from J, the gap between germline ends came to 9 bases. The CDR3 protein is CASNGRDTEAFF. CDR3 in DNA: TGTGCCAGCAATGGGAGGGACACTGAAGCTTTCTTT.

The chain couples TRBV27 to TRBJ2-2, with 7 bases aligning to TRBD2. J was trimmed by 5 bases and V by 7 bases; bases with no gene match: 7. From germline, CDR1 is MNHEY and CDR2 SMNVEV (reference sequence). The CDR3 sequence is 14 residues long. The CDR3 spells CASITMGGTGELFF. The CDR3 bases are TGTGCCAGCATCACAATGGGGGGGACCGGGGAGCTGTTTTTT.

In DNA, the CDR3 is TGCAGCGTTTCTTCGCCGACTAGCGGGATAGGTGAGCAGTTCTTC. It codes for CSVSSPTSGIGEQFF. V usage is TRBV29-1 and J usage is TRBJ2-1, with 11 nucleotides matching TRBD2. CDR1 SQVTM and CDR2 ANQGSEA come from the germline V gene. J gave up 9 bases and V 5 bases, and 12 bases lay outside the gene matches. The CDR3 is made up of 15 amino acids.